The clone carrying this TCR beta chain has just a few counts. The antigen remains undetermined. Reverse transcription of all isolated RNA meant that expressed TCRB transcripts were sequenced. Naive, central memory and regulatory T cell samples averaged about 3.4 million reads. The table came from immunoSEQ multiplex PCR; TCRdb's copy has only in-frame clones and leaves some out. The data show under 400,000 clones, around 13% seen once. This CDR3 contains 14 residues. Trimming pared 3 bases from V and 2 bases from J, leaving 14 bases between. Germline V gives CDR1 GTSNPN, CDR2 SVGIG (reference sequence). The data originate from a study of beta chain features in type 1 diabetes. Overall study: Regarding age, gender and cell yields, patients proved similar to healthy donors. Investigators examined 107,917,701 sorted cells across all samples.

Findings and caveats of the study: Moderate yet significant TCRB CDR3 shortening was seen in Type 1 diabetes patients in all four CD4+ subsets.

The sequence came from a man aged 18 to 29 in good health. The chain recombines TRBV30 with TRBJ2-7; D may be TRBD2 (6 bases). The sample consisted of naive CD4+ T cells from blood. The CDR3 bases are TGTGCCTGGAGGGCCGTGGGCGGGACCTACGAGCAGTACTTC. It translates to CAWRAVGGTYEQYF.